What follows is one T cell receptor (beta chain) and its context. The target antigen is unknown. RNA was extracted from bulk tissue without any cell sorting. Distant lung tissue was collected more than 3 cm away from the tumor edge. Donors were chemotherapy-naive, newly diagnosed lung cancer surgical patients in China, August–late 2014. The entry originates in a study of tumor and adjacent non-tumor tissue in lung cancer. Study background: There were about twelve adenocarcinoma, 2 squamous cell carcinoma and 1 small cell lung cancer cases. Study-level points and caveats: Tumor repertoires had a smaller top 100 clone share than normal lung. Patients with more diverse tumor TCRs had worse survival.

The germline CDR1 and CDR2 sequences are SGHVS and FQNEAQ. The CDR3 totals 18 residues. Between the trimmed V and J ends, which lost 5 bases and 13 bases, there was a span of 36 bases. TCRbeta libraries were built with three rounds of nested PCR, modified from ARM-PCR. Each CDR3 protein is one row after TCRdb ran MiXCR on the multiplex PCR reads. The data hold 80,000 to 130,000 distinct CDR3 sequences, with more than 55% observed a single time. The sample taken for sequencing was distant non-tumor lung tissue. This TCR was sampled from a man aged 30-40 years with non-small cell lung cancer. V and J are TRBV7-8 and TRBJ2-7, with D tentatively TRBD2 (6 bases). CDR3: CASSPGPGTGTLSYEHYF. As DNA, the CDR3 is TGTGCCAGCAGCCCAGGACCCGGAACCGGGACTTTATCCTACGAACACTACTTC.